This entry describes one TCR beta chain. The data were taken from a study of blood T cell repertoires in COVID-19. Looked up from germline, CDR1 is MNHNY and CDR2 is SVGAGI (reference sequence). V trimming: 5 bases; J trimming: 2 bases; junction bases outside the gene matches: 9. The CDR3 contains 16 residues. TCRdb's copy holds only in-frame clones and misses some; the assay was immunoSEQ multiplex PCR. In the table there are 370,000 or so clones, about 90% of which are singletons. The cohort comprised adults aged about 18 to 89 years residing in 20 to 25 US areas. Cohort 3 donors counted as recovered after two negative PCRs, clearance, or resolved symptoms.

Sequenced sample: PBMCs or T cells enriched from blood (not recorded which). The chain employs TRBV6-6 and TRBJ1-5, with 7 bases aligning to TRBD1. The source of this sequence is a man aged 25 to 40 who had recovered from COVID-19. CDR3 nucleotide sequence: TGTGCCAGCAGTACTACGACAGGGTTGGGCAATCAGCCCCAGCATTTT. This sequence encodes CASSTTTGLGNQPQHF.